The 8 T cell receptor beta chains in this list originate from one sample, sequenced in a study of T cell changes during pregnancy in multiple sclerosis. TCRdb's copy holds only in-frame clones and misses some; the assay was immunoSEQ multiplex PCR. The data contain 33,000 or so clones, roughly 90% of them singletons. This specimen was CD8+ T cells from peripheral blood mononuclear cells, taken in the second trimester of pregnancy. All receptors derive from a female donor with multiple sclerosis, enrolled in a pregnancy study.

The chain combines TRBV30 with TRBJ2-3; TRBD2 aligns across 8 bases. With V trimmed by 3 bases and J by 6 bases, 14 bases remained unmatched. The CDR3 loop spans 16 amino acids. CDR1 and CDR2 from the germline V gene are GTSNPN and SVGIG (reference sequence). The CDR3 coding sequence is TGTGCCTGGAGGGTTGGGGCTAGCGGGTATTCGGATACGCAGTATTTT. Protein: CAWRVGASGYSDTQYF.

The chain's CDR3 is CASSPRNRLTDTQYF. DNA of the CDR3: TGTGCCAGCAGTCCCCGTAACAGGTTAACAGATACGCAGTATTTT. This rearrangement joins TRBV27 to TRBJ2-3; D perhaps matches TRBD1 (5 bases). CDR1 is MNHEY and CDR2 is SMNVEV in the germline V gene (reference sequence). The CDR3 consists of 15 residues. V lost 5 bases and J lost 3, with 15 bases in between.

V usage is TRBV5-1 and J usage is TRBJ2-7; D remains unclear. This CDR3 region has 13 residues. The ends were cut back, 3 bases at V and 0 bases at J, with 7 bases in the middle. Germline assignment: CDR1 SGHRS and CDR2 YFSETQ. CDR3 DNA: TGCGCCAGCAGCTCAACCTACTCCTACGAGCAGTACTTC. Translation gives CASSSTYSYEQYF.

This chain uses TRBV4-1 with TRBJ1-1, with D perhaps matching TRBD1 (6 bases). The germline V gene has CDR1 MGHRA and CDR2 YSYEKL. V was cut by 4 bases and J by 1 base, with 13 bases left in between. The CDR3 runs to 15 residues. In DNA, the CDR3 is TGCGCCAGCAGCCTCCAGGGGTTGGGGAACACTGAAGCTTTCTTT. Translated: CASSLQGLGNTEAFF.

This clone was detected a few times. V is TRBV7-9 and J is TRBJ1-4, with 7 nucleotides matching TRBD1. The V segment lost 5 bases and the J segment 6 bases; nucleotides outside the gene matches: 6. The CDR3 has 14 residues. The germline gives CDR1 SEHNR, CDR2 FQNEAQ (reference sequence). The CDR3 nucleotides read TGTGCCAGCAGCGTGACAGGGTCGGATGAAAAACTGTTTTTT. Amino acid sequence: CASSVTGSDEKLFF. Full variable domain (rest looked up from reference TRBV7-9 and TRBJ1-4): DTGVSQNPRHKITKRGQNVTFRCDPISEHNRLYWYRQTLGQGPEFLTYFQNEAQLEKSRLLSDRFSAERPKGSFSTLEIQRTEQGDSAMYLCASSVTGSDEKLFFGSGTQLSVL.

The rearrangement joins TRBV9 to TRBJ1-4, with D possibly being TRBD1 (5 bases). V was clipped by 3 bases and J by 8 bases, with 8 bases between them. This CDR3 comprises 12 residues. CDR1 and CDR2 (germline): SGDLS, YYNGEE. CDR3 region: CASSEEGEKLFF. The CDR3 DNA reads TGTGCCAGCAGCGAGGAGGGGGAAAAACTGTTTTTT. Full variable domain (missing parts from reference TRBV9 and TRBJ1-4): DSGVTQTPKHLITATGQRVTLRCSPRSGDLSVYWYQQSLDQGLQFLIQYYNGEERAKGNILERFSAQQFPDLHSELNLSSLELGDSALYFCASSEEGEKLFFGSGTQLSVL.

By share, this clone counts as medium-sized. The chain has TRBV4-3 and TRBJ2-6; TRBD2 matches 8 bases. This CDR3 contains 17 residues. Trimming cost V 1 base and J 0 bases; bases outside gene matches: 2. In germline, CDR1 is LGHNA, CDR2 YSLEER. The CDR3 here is CASSQGTSSSGANVLTF. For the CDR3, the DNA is TGCGCCAGCAGCCAAGGGACTAGCAGCTCTGGGGCCAACGTCCTGACTTTC.

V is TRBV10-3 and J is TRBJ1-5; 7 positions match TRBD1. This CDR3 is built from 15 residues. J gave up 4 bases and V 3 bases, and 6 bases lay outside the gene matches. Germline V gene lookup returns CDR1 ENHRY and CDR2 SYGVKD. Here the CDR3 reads CAISDPDRKNQPQHF. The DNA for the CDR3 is TGTGCCATCAGTGACCCGGACAGGAAAAATCAGCCCCAGCATTTT.